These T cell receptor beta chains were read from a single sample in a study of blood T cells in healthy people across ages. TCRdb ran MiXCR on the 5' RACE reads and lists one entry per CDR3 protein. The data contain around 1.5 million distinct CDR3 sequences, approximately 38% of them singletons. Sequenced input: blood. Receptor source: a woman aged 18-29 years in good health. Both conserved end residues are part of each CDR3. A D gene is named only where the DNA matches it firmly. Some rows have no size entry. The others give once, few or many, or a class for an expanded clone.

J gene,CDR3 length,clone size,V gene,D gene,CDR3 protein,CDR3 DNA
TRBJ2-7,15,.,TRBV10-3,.,CAITQGGTAGYEQYF,TGTGCCATCACTCAGGGGGGAACCGCCGGCTACGAGCAGTACTTC
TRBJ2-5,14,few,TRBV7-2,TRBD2,CASSLMRGRETQYF,TGTGCCAGCAGCTTAATGCGGGGGAGAGAGACCCAGTACTTC
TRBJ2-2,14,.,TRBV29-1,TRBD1,CSARTGVGTGELFF,TGCAGCGCCCGGACAGGGGTCGGCACCGGGGAGCTGTTTTTT
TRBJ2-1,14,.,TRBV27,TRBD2,CASRPLGGYDEQFF,TGTGCCAGCAGGCCCCTCGGGGGGTACGATGAGCAGTTCTTC
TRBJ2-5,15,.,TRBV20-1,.,CSDTPGQITIETQYF,TGCAGTGATACGCCGGGACAAATAACGATCGAGACCCAGTACTTC
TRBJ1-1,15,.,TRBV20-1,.,CSAPDEGPLRTEAFF,TGCAGTGCCCCAGACGAAGGACCCCTACGCACTGAAGCTTTCTTT
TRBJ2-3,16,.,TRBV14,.,CASSPWEGLSTDTQYF,TGTGCCAGCAGCCCCTGGGAAGGGCTCAGCACAGATACGCAGTATTTT
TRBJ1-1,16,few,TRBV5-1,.,CASSQPDGGSRAEAFF,TGCGCCAGCAGCCAACCGGACGGGGGAAGTCGAGCTGAAGCTTTCTTT
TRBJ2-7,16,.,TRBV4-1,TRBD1,CASSQEGGTGYYEQYF,TGCGCCAGCAGCCAAGAAGGGGGGACAGGTTACTACGAGCAGTACTTC
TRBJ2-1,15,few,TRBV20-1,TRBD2,CSARDLLAAYNEQFF,TGCAGTGCTAGAGATCTGCTAGCGGCTTACAATGAGCAGTTCTTC
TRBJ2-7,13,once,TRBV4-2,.,CARSPTLNYEQYF,TGTGCCCGCAGCCCGACCTTAAACTACGAGCAGTACTTC
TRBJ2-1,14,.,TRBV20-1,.,CSARDPERGNEQFF,TGCAGTGCTAGAGATCCCGAGAGGGGCAATGAGCAGTTCTTC
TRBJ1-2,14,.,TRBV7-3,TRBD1,CASSLGTGGHGYTF,TGTGCCAGCAGCCTGGGGACAGGGGGTCATGGCTACACCTTC
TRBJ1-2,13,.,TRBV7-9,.,CASSSRAAGGYTF,TGTGCCAGCAGCTCTCGTGCGGCGGGTGGCTACACCTTC
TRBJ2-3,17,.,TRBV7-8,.,CASSPGRGSSRTDTQYF,TGTGCCAGCAGCCCCGGACGGGGTTCTTCCCGCACAGATACGCAGTATTTT
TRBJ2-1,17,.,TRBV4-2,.,CASGIRTGNLNIREQFF,TGTGCCAGCGGCATTAGGACGGGAAATCTCAATATACGAGAGCAGTTCTTC